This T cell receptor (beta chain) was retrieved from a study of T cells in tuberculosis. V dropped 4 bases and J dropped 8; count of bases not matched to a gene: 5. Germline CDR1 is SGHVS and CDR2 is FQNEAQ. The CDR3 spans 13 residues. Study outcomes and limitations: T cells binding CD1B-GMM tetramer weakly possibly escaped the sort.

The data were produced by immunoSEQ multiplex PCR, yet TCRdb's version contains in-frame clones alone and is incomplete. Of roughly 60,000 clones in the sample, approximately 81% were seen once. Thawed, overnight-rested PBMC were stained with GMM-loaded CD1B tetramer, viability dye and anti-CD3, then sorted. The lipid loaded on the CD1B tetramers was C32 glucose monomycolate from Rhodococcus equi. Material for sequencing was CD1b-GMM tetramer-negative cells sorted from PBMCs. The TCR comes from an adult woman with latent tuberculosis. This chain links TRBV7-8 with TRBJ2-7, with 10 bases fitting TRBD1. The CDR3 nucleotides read TGTGCCAGCAGCTCCTCGGGACAGGGGCAGCAGTACTTC. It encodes CASSSSGQGQQYF.